This TCR beta chain originates from a study of neurological immune-mediated disorders. Findings and limits, study-wide: Subjects shared no identical expanded-clone CDR3 amino acid sequences, suggesting private TCR-beta repertoires in all groups. HTLV-1-associated myelopathy led in TCR clonal expansion, while multiple sclerosis ranked lowest, below healthy controls.

At least ten counts were recorded for this clonotype. As yet, its antigen is unknown. Mismatch with germline at one junction end may stem from a read error. TCRdb re-derived calls from the 5' RACE reads in MiXCR, one entry per CDR3 protein. Here the sample spans 35,000 to 55,000 distinct CDR3 sequences, around 6% being singletons. CDR3 length: 15 amino acids. Per germline, CDR1 SGHRS and CDR2 YFSETQ. The specimen was CD4+ T cells from blood. The rearrangement joins TRBV5-1 to TRBJ2-7; possibly TRBD1 or TRBD2 for D (6 bases each). This clonotype was obtained from a woman between 35 and 50 years old in good health. The CDR3 protein is CASSLGGTGTYEQYF. Written as DNA, the CDR3 is TGTGCCAGCAGCCTAGGGGGGACGGGGACCTACGAGCAGTACTTC. Based on the CDR3 plus reference TRBV5-1 and TRBJ2-7, the full variable domain is KAGVTQTPRYLIKTRGQQVTLSCSPISGHRSVSWYQQTPGQGLQFLFEYFSETQRNKGNFPGRFSGRQFSNSRSEMNVSTLELGDSALYLCASSLGGTGTYEQYFGPGTRLTVT.